Listed here is a single TCR beta chain. What it binds is unknown. The record originates from a study of blood T cells in healthy people across ages. Findings of the study overall: With age, beta diversity per million T cells declined roughly linearly, significantly by over 35.

CDR3 length: 13 residues. Germline V lookup: CDR1 LGHDT, CDR2 YNNKEL (reference sequence). For the second PCR, which ran for 7 to 11 cycles, a sample-barcoded 5' primer and a J-beta primer mix were used. Each cDNA molecule received a tag from a template-switch adaptor that had 12 random nucleotides. Each sample yielded at least 2.5 million CDR3-containing paired-end reads. Each CDR3 protein gets one entry after TCRdb re-called the 5' RACE reads with MiXCR. The table lists about 640,000 distinct CDR3 sequences, roughly 31% of them singletons. Total RNA, at least 6 micrograms per sample, was extracted from PBMCs.

The material sequenced was blood. The receptor comes from an elderly woman in good health. The rearrangement uses TRBV3-1 and TRBJ1-1; no definite D call. The CDR3 sequence: CTNSPPGNTEAFF. DNA of the CDR3: TGTACCAACAGCCCCCCGGGGAACACTGAAGCTTTCTTT.